This T cell receptor beta chain was sequenced for a study of metastatic and nonmetastatic thyroid tumors. Study-wide context: A comparison of repertoires was made across blood and tumor or nodule tissue from malignant and benign thyroid patients.

This clone was detected many times. A read error may account for a junction end that differs from germline. The identical CDR3 is also encoded by other nucleotide sequences in the sample. Germline values: CDR1 MNHNS, CDR2 SASEGT. This CDR3 has 17 residues. All patients were treatment-naive before thyroid surgery. With MiXCR, TCRdb called clones anew from the PCR reads. The repertoire has around 16,000 clones, approximately 35% of them found once; the top ten carry 8% to 13%. The receptor was isolated from a male donor with papillary thyroid cancer or a benign thyroid nodule (not recorded which). Some clones in this sample may be carry-over from other donors' samples. The sample consisted of tumor tissue. The chain links TRBV6-1 to TRBJ2-6; a weak D match, TRBD1 (5 bases). The CDR3 reads CASKPIDQGSGANVLTF. The CDR3 nucleotides read TGTGCCAGCAAGCCTATAGACCAGGGTTCTGGGGCCAACGTCCTGACCTTC.